The 20 T cell receptor beta chains given below trace back to one sample, sequenced in a study of blood T cells in healthy people across ages. PCR was performed a second time for about 6 to 12 cycles using a sample-barcoded 5' primer and a J-beta primer mix. Each CDR3 protein gets one entry after TCRdb re-called the 5' RACE reads with MiXCR. Here the sample spans 750,000 or so distinct CDR3 sequences, around 25% being singletons. This sample also appeared in a second study, on T cells of mothers and their children.

What was sequenced was blood. The receptors derive from a boy younger than 18 in good health.

This clonotype was counted between two and nine times. The chain combines TRBV7-9 with TRBJ2-7; maybe TRBD1 (6 bases). Germline V gene data show CDR1 as SEHNR and CDR2 as FQNEAQ (reference sequence). The CDR3 totals 13 residues. The ends were cut back, 5 bases at V and 5 bases at J, with 13 bases in the middle. The DNA of the CDR3 is TGTGCCAGCAGCCCACAGGGTTTAAACGAGCAGTACTTC. Translated, it gives CASSPQGLNEQYF.

The V call is TRBV12-3 or TRBV12-4, the J call TRBJ2-1, with 9 bases matching TRBD2. CDR3 length: 15 residues. With V trimmed by 6 bases and J by 3 bases, 6 bases remained unmatched. CDR3 DNA sequence: TGTGCCAGCAGAATGGGACTAGCAGACTACAATGAGCAGTTCTTC. Translated, it gives CASRMGLADYNEQFF.

This clonotype appeared a few times. This chain uses TRBV28 with TRBJ2-1; tentatively, D is TRBD1 (5 bases). The J call is uncertain, as TRBJ2-7 better fits the DNA end. Looked up from germline, CDR1 is MDHEN and CDR2 is SYDVKM. CDR3 length: 14 amino acids. This CDR3 is CASRVTRVGYEQYF. CDR3 DNA: TGTGCCAGCAGGGTCACCAGGGTAGGGTACGAGCAGTACTTC.

The rearrangement uses TRBV7-2 and TRBJ2-7; 12 bases agree with TRBD2. V lost 2 bases, J lost 5 bases, and 1 base stayed unmatched. CDR3 length: 14 amino acids. Per germline, CDR1 SGHTA and CDR2 FQGNSA. In DNA, the CDR3 is TGTGCCAGCAGCTTACCTAGCGGGAGGGACGAGCAGTACTTC. It yields the protein CASSLPSGRDEQYF.

This chain joins TRBV4-1 and TRBJ1-6; no clear D. The CDR3 has 14 amino acids. Trimming removed 3 bases from V and 7 bases from J, with 10 bases in between. Per germline, CDR1 MGHRA and CDR2 YSYEKL. CDR3 nucleotides: TGCGCCAGCAGCCATGCCGGGATGAATTCACCCCTCCACTTT. Encoded protein: CASSHAGMNSPLHF.

In its sample, this clonotype was seen many times. This sequence joins TRBV6-2 or TRBV6-3 and TRBJ1-2, with TRBD1 matching 8 bases. Germline CDR1 reads MNHEY; CDR2 reads SVGEGT. Trimming at V came to 4 bases and at J to 8 bases, leaving 3 bases not matched to a gene. The CDR3 extends over 12 amino acids. This CDR3 reads CASSSDREGYTF. The CDR3 DNA is TGTGCCAGCAGTTCGGACAGGGAAGGCTACACCTTC.

The rearrangement links TRBV29-1 to TRBJ2-5, with D perhaps TRBD1 (5 bases). The CDR3 consists of 12 residues. Germline lookup yields CDR1 SQVTM and CDR2 ANQGSEA. Trimming left V 6 bases short and J 5 bases short, with 13 bases between. CDR3 residues: CSVIRGSETQYF. CDR3 DNA sequence: TGCAGCGTAATAAGGGGCTCGGAGACCCAGTACTTC.

This chain connects TRBV29-1 to TRBJ1-1; maybe TRBD1 (6 bases). The germline V gene has CDR1 SQVTM and CDR2 ANQGSEA. Deletions cut 7 bases from V and 8 bases from J, with 14 bases between. This CDR3 is built from 11 residues. This CDR3 is CSGDETGEAFF. CDR3 in DNA: TGCAGCGGTGATGAGACAGGAGAAGCTTTCTTT.

This clonotype has just a few counts. The chain uses TRBV29-1 and TRBJ2-1; maybe TRBD2 (6 bases). The CDR3 length is 18 residues. Trimming removed 4 bases from V and 0 bases from J, with 22 bases in between. Germline V gene sequence: CDR1 SQVTM, CDR2 ANQGSEA. The CDR3, as DNA: TGCAGCGTTGGAAGACCCTACGTAGCGGAGAGCTCCTACAATGAGCAGTTCTTC. Amino acid sequence: CSVGRPYVAESSYNEQFF.

J is TRBJ1-6 and V is TRBV7-2; no reliable D call. Trimming took off 1 base at V and 13 bases at J, with 14 bases between the two ends. The CDR3 is 14 residues long. Germline CDR1 SGHTA, CDR2 FQGNSA. The CDR3 DNA reads TGTGCCAGCAGCTTAGTGGCCCCCGGGGAGCCCCTCCACTTT. This sequence encodes CASSLVAPGEPLHF.

This clonotype has only a few counts. The CDR3 reads CASRPGRISGNTIYF. CDR3 nucleotide sequence: TGTGCCAGCAGACCAGGACGGATCTCTGGAAACACCATATATTTT. The chain has TRBV12-3 or TRBV12-4 and TRBJ1-3; D remains ambiguous. The V end lost 6 bases, the J end lost 0 bases, and 12 bases lay between the germline ends. The CDR3 is 15 residues long.

This clonotype has just a few counts. V usage is TRBV9 and J usage is TRBJ1-4, with D unresolved. The CDR3 sequence is 15 residues long. V lost 3 bases, J lost 10 bases, and 19 bases lay in between. Looked up from germline, CDR1 is SGDLS and CDR2 is YYNGEE. CDR3 coding DNA: TGTGCCAGCAGCGCCTGGGAGGGTGAGAAAGGAAAACTGTTTTTT. As protein: CASSAWEGEKGKLFF.

At least ten counts were recorded for this clonotype. V and J are TRBV12-3 or TRBV12-4 and TRBJ2-3; no definite D call. The CDR3 extends over 14 amino acids. V was cut by 3 bases and J by 2 bases, with 9 bases left in between. The CDR3 DNA sequence: TGTGCCAGCAGTTTGGGTCTAATCACAGATACGCAGTATTTT. Its translation is CASSLGLITDTQYF.

This clonotype was recorded a few times. The rearrangement uses TRBV6-2 or TRBV6-3 and TRBJ2-1; no clear D gene. Germline values: CDR1 MNHEY, CDR2 SVGEGT. This CDR3 is built from 11 residues. V lost 6 bases and J lost 6, with 6 bases in between. In DNA form, the CDR3 reads TGTGCCAGCAGAGTCCGCAATGAGCAGTTCTTC. It specifies CASRVRNEQFF.

The chain links TRBV3-1 to TRBJ2-1; 7 positions match TRBD2. Germline CDR1 and CDR2: LGHDT and YNNKEL (reference sequence). There are 15 residues in the CDR3. The V segment lost 3 bases and the J segment 4 bases; nucleotides outside the gene matches: 6. The CDR3 DNA is TGTGCCAGCAGCCAGACTAGCCCGGCGTACAATGAGCAGTTCTTC. Its protein product is CASSQTSPAYNEQFF.

A few counts support this clonotype. The chain has TRBV20-1 and TRBJ2-1; D is unclear. Trimming stripped 5 bases from V and 7 bases from J, with 6 bases between. The CDR3 contains 10 residues. Germline assignment: CDR1 DFQATT and CDR2 SNEGSKA (reference sequence). The CDR3: CSAVGNEQFF. CDR3 DNA sequence: TGCAGTGCTGTGGGTAATGAGCAGTTCTTC.

The chain links TRBV4-3 to TRBJ2-1, with D perhaps TRBD2 (5 bases). Germline lookup yields CDR1 LGHNA and CDR2 YSLEER. This CDR3 comprises 15 residues. The V and J ends lost 4 bases and 8 bases respectively, with 18 bases between them. The CDR3 loop is CASSREGAWADEQFF. CDR3 DNA sequence: TGCGCCAGCAGCCGAGAGGGCGCCTGGGCTGATGAGCAGTTCTTC.

This chain links TRBV7-2 with TRBJ2-5, with unresolved D. V was cut by 0 bases and J by 2 bases, with 10 bases left in between. CDR1 and CDR2 (germline): SGHTA, FQGNSA. This CDR3 region has 15 residues. In nucleotides, the CDR3 is TGTGCCAGCAGCTTAGCGGTGGCGGTACAAGAGACCCAGTACTTC. It is translated as CASSLAVAVQETQYF. Combining the CDR3 with reference TRBV7-2 and TRBJ2-5 gives the whole variable domain GAGVSQSPSNKVTEKGKDVELRCDPISGHTALYWYRQSLGQGLEFLIYFQGNSAPDKSGLPSDRFSAERTGGSVSTLTIQRTQQEDSAVYLCASSLAVAVQETQYFGPGTRLLVL.

The chain links TRBV5-1 to TRBJ1-1, with 8 bases matching TRBD1. V trimming: 4 bases; J trimming: 2 bases; junction bases outside the gene matches: 4. The CDR3 has 14 residues. The V gene's germline CDR1 is SGHRS and CDR2 YFSETQ. CDR3 bases: TGCGCCAGCAGCCGGACAGGGTCCAACACTGAAGCTTTCTTT. Translated, it gives CASSRTGSNTEAFF.

The rearrangement links TRBV29-1 to TRBJ2-1, with 7 bases fitting TRBD2. V lost 4 bases and J lost 6; bases outside the gene matches: 6. The germline gives CDR1 SQVTM, CDR2 ANQGSEA. The CDR3 is made up of 13 amino acids. This CDR3 reads CSVGFPGGNEQFF. CDR3 bases: TGCAGCGTTGGGTTCCCGGGGGGCAATGAGCAGTTCTTC.